Shown below are 10 T cell receptor beta chains from a single sample sequenced in a study of prognosis after radiotherapy for stage I lung cancer. Two-round multiplex PCR, the amplification method, yielded TCR beta CDR3 from genomic DNA. The first PCR round targeted every TRBV and TRBJ gene with specific primers. Each CDR3 protein gets one entry after TCRdb re-called the multiplex PCR reads with MiXCR. The top ten clones hold about 33% of a sample with 22,000 or so distinct CDR3 sequences, around 45% of them seen once. Sequencing was performed on PBMCs, taken before or after stereotactic body radiation therapy (not recorded which). Receptors originate from a donor aged 50 or older with non-small cell lung cancer.

This clonotype occurred many times. The V and J genes are TRBV20-1 and TRBJ1-5, with TRBD1 matching 9 bases. The CDR3 covers 13 residues. Per the germline V gene, CDR1 is DFQATT and CDR2 is SNEGSKA (reference sequence). V lost 6 bases to trimming and J lost 6 bases; unmatched junction nucleotides: 6. The CDR3, as DNA: TGCAGTGCAGAACAGGGGGCCGGTCAGCCCCAGCATTTT. This sequence encodes CSAEQGAGQPQHF.

This rearrangement joins TRBV7-9 to TRBJ2-7; the D call may be TRBD1 or TRBD2 (6 bases each). The V end lost 0 bases, the J end lost 7 bases, and 7 bases lay between the germline ends. Germline V CDR1 and CDR2: SEHNR, FQNEAQ (reference sequence). This CDR3 has 12 amino acids. The DNA for the CDR3 is TGTGCCAGCAGCTTAGCAGGGGGGGAGCAGTACTTC. The encoded protein is CASSLAGGEQYF. The complete variable domain, with remaining parts taken from reference TRBV7-9 and TRBJ2-7, reads DTGVSQNPRHKITKRGQNVTFRCDPISEHNRLYWYRQTLGQGPEFLTYFQNEAQLEKSRLLSDRFSAERPKGSFSTLEIQRTEQGDSAMYLCASSLAGGEQYFGPGTRLTVT.

The chain is built from TRBV5-1 and TRBJ2-2; a possible D gene is TRBD1 (5 bases). The CDR3 has 18 residues. Germline V lookup: CDR1 SGHRS, CDR2 YFSETQ. Trimming removed 0 bases from V and 1 base from J, with 16 bases in between. CDR3 protein: CASSLDPTGYLNTGELFF. The CDR3 DNA is TGCGCCAGCAGCTTGGATCCCACAGGTTATCTGAACACCGGGGAGCTGTTTTTT. Full variable domain (rest looked up from reference TRBV5-1 and TRBJ2-2): KAGVTQTPRYLIKTRGQQVTLSCSPISGHRSVSWYQQTPGQGLQFLFEYFSETQRNKGNFPGRFSGRQFSNSRSEMNVSTLELGDSALYLCASSLDPTGYLNTGELFFGEGSRLTVL.

In the case of this clonotype: Germline and junction disagree at one end, which may indicate a read error. The chain joins TRBV12-3 or TRBV12-4 to TRBJ2-2; 7 bases are a match to TRBD1. The CDR3 extends over 13 amino acids. The CDR3 loop reads CSSTNRGTWELFF. The CDR3 DNA reads TGTTCCAGCACCAACAGGGGCACCTGGGAGCTGTTTTTT.

The chain combines TRBV4-2 with TRBJ2-6; unclear D gene. CDR3 length: 12 amino acids. Trimming pared 6 bases from V and 2 bases from J, leaving 2 bases between. Germline CDR1 and CDR2: LGHNA and YNFKEQ. The CDR3 region has the DNA TGTGCCAGCAGTACTGGGGCCAACGTCCTGACTTTC. Translating gives CASSTGANVLTF.

This clonotype was seen many times. V usage is TRBV2 and J usage is TRBJ2-1; 14 bases line up with TRBD2. This CDR3 has 19 amino acids. J lost 1 base, V lost 4 bases, and 9 bases had no gene match. CDR1 is SNHLY and CDR2 is FYNNEI in the germline V gene. The CDR3 DNA reads TGTGCCAGCAGTGGGCCGACTAGCGGGGGGGCCGGGTCCTACAATGAGCAGTTCTTC. Translating it yields CASSGPTSGGAGSYNEQFF.

This chain links TRBV6-8 with TRBJ2-1; 8 bases map to TRBD2. The germline V gene encodes CDR1 MNHGY and CDR2 SAAAGT. The ends lost 6 bases at V and 8 bases at J; junction bases unmatched: 12. This CDR3 comprises 15 residues. The CDR3 DNA reads TGTGCCAGCAGACATAACGGGGGGGCCTCGTATGAGCAGTTCTTC. Amino acid sequence: CASRHNGGASYEQFF.

In regard to this clonotype: An end of the junction does not agree with germline; a read error may underlie this. The chain recombines TRBV19 with TRBJ1-2; maybe TRBD1 (5 bases). Per germline, CDR1 LNHDA and CDR2 SQIVND (reference sequence). The CDR3 length is 14 residues. The CDR3, as DNA: TGTTCCAGTACCCCCGGGGCAGCAAACTATGTCTACACCTTC. Translated, it gives CSSTPGAANYVYTF. The full variable domain, with the rest looked up from reference TRBV19 and TRBJ1-2, is DGGITQSPKYLFRKEGQNVTLSCEQNLNHDAMYWYRQDPGQGLRLIYYSQIVNDFQKGDIAEGYSVSREKKESFPLTVTSAQKNPTAFYLCSSTPGAANYVYTFGSGTRLTVV.

The chain recombines TRBV12-3 or TRBV12-4 with TRBJ1-2; no reliable D call. V lost 6 bases and J lost 3, with 8 bases in between. This CDR3 contains 12 residues. In DNA, the CDR3 is TGTGCCAGCAGAGGCAATGACTATGGCTACACCTTC. Amino acid sequence: CASRGNDYGYTF.

Comments on this clonotype: Sequence at one end of the junction differs from germline and may be a read error. V is TRBV6-1 and J is TRBJ1-6; D gene unclear. The CDR3 has 16 residues. Germline lookup yields CDR1 MNHNS and CDR2 SASEGT. The CDR3 sequence: CASSERLVVYNSPLHF. DNA of the CDR3: TGTGCCAGTAGTGAAAGGTTGGTCGTTTATAATTCACCCCTCCACTTT.